The 23 T cell receptor beta chains below all came from one sample that was sequenced in a study of blood T cell repertoires in COVID-19. The data were produced by immunoSEQ multiplex PCR, yet TCRdb's version contains in-frame clones alone and is incomplete. The sample includes 100,000 or so clones, roughly 85% of them seen just once. Sequenced input: peripheral blood. These TCRs come from a middle-aged man with acute or convalescent COVID-19.

The genes are TRBV5-4 and TRBJ2-1; D is possibly TRBD2 (6 bases). This CDR3 region has 14 residues. From germline, CDR1 is SGHNT and CDR2 YYREEE (reference sequence). V lost 4 bases, J lost 6 bases, and 14 bases lay in between. The CDR3 DNA reads as TGTGCCAGCAGCGGCCCGGGAGATCGCAATGAGCAGTTCTTC. It specifies CASSGPGDRNEQFF.

The chain couples TRBV7-2 to TRBJ1-1, with 8 bases lining up with TRBD1. CDR3 size: 17 residues. CDR1 and CDR2 from the germline V gene are SGHTA and FQGNSA. V lost 5 bases, J lost 5 bases, and 16 bases stayed unmatched. The CDR3 region is CASSLTKTGQGGTEAFF. The CDR3 DNA sequence: TGTGCCAGCAGCCTCACCAAGACCGGACAGGGAGGAACTGAAGCTTTCTTT.

This clone occurred once. The V and J genes are TRBV20-1 and TRBJ1-5; tentative D call: TRBD1 (6 bases). Per germline, CDR1 DFQATT and CDR2 SNEGSKA (reference sequence). CDR3 length: 13 amino acids. The V end was cut by 3 bases, the J end by 5 bases, with 11 bases between. The CDR3 here is CSASKAGDQPQHF. The CDR3 coding sequence is TGCAGTGCTAGTAAGGCAGGGGATCAGCCCCAGCATTTT.

This chain uses TRBV18 with TRBJ2-7; 7 bases are shared with TRBD2. Losses at the gene ends were 3 bases for V and 7 bases for J; bases not matched to a gene: 15. The CDR3 totals 16 residues. Germline V gene data show CDR1 as KGHSH and CDR2 as LQKENI. The CDR3 protein is CASSPSAGTTQGEQYF. The CDR3 region has the DNA TGTGCCAGCTCACCTAGCGCCGGGACTACTCAAGGAGAGCAGTACTTC.

Written as DNA, the CDR3 is TGTGCCAGCAGCCAAAGACGACAGCCCTACGAGCAGTACTTC. This gives the protein CASSQRRQPYEQYF. The chain combines TRBV11-1 with TRBJ2-7; possible D gene TRBD1, 5 bases. The V end lost 5 bases, the J end lost 2 bases, and 13 bases lay between the germline ends. CDR1 SGHAT and CDR2 FQDESV come from the germline V gene (reference sequence). The CDR3 runs 14 residues.

This chain joins TRBV2 and TRBJ1-5; 12 nucleotides line up with TRBD1. This CDR3 spans 15 amino acids. The V gene's germline CDR1 is SNHLY and CDR2 FYNNEI. Trimming at V came to 3 bases and at J to 6 bases, leaving 3 bases not matched to a gene. This CDR3 is CASSEGTGGSQPQHF. The CDR3 DNA is TGTGCCAGCAGTGAGGGGACAGGGGGCTCTCAGCCCCAGCATTTT.

V and J are TRBV15 and TRBJ1-3; TRBD1 might be the D (5 bases). With 0 bases removed from V and 8 bases from J, the gap between germline ends came to 14 bases. The CDR3 has 15 amino acids. CDR1 is LNHNV, CDR2 YYDKDF, per germline (reference sequence). CDR3 DNA sequence: TGTGCCACCAGCAGAGATAGCGGGGGTGTTTACACCATATATTTT. This translates into CATSRDSGGVYTIYF.

The rearrangement links TRBV28 to TRBJ2-5; D not resolved. Trimming stripped 2 bases from V and 4 bases from J, with 8 bases between. Germline V lookup: CDR1 MDHEN, CDR2 SYDVKM. CDR3 size: 13 residues. CDR3 in amino acids: CASSLRQSETQYF. As DNA, the CDR3 is TGTGCCAGCAGTTTACGCCAGTCAGAGACCCAGTACTTC.

V usage is TRBV19 and J usage is TRBJ2-2; maybe TRBD2 (5 bases). Germline lookup yields CDR1 LNHDA and CDR2 SQIVND (reference sequence). The V and J ends lost 6 bases and 2 bases respectively, with 10 bases between them. The CDR3 runs to 14 residues. CDR3 sequence: CASRDLANTGELFF. For the CDR3, the DNA is TGTGCCAGTAGGGACTTAGCTAACACCGGGGAGCTGTTTTTT.

The chain uses TRBV19 and TRBJ2-5; weak D call: TRBD1 (5 bases). The CDR3 contains 15 residues. Germline V gene data show CDR1 as LNHDA and CDR2 as SQIVND (reference sequence). V shed 3 bases and J shed 1 base, with 12 bases lying between them. CDR3 residues: CASSIQGIRQETQYF. CDR3 DNA sequence: TGTGCCAGTAGTATCCAGGGTATTCGCCAAGAGACCCAGTACTTC.

This chain joins TRBV6-5 and TRBJ2-2; tentative D call: TRBD1 (5 bases). The CDR3 loop spans 14 amino acids. Trimming left V 6 bases short and J 3 bases short, with 11 bases between. CDR1 is MNHEY and CDR2 is SVGAGI in the germline V gene. The CDR3, as DNA: TGTGCCAGCAGGACGACAGCTTACACCGGGGAGCTGTTTTTT. Residues: CASRTTAYTGELFF.

The rearrangement joins TRBV3-1 (or the pseudogene TRBV3-2) to TRBJ1-2, with 8 bases that match TRBD1. The CDR3 sequence is 12 residues long. CDR1 and CDR2 from the germline V gene are LGHDT and YNNKEL (reference sequence). The V gene end was trimmed by 2 bases and the J gene end by 13 bases; junction bases not matched to a gene: 6. CDR3 residues: CASSQTGGFITF. The CDR3 coding sequence is TGTGCCAGCAGCCAAACAGGGGGATTCATCACCTTC.

The genes are TRBV3-1 (or the pseudogene TRBV3-2) and TRBJ1-5; 8 bases map to TRBD1. This CDR3 is built from 18 residues. The V and J ends lost 0 bases and 0 bases, in that order; junction bases with no gene match: 7. Germline V gene sequence: CDR1 LGHDT, CDR2 YNNKEL (reference sequence). CDR3 sequence reads: CASSQDRPGGYSNQPQHF. The CDR3 nucleotides are TGTGCCAGCAGCCAAGATAGACCAGGGGGCTATAGCAATCAGCCCCAGCATTTT.

CDR3 coding DNA: TGTGCCAGCAGCTTTGGGACTACGGACACCGGGGAGCTGTTTTTT. Translating gives CASSFGTTDTGELFF. The chain links TRBV11-2 to TRBJ2-2, with 7 positions matching TRBD2. Germline-derived CDR1 and CDR2 are SGHAT and FQNNGV. V gave up 3 bases and J gave up 3 bases; unmatched junction bases: 4. The CDR3 has 15 amino acids.

Only one count was recorded for this clone. The V and J genes are TRBV5-1 and TRBJ1-1; D is ambiguous. Between the trimmed V and J ends, which lost 0 bases and 4 bases, there was a span of 13 bases. Germline CDR1 is SGHRS and CDR2 is YFSETQ. The CDR3 is made up of 15 amino acids. The chain's CDR3 is CASSLGSGRSTEAFF. CDR3 DNA: TGCGCCAGCAGCTTGGGGAGTGGGAGGAGCACTGAAGCTTTCTTT.

This chain uses TRBV7-8 with TRBJ2-3, with D unresolved. The CDR3 extends over 15 amino acids. Per germline, CDR1 SGHVS and CDR2 FQNEAQ. V dropped 1 base and J dropped 2 bases, with 10 bases sitting between them. CDR3 sequence (DNA): TGTGCCAGCAGCTTAGATCCGTATCCCACAGATACGCAGTATTTT. It codes for CASSLDPYPTDTQYF.

The chain carries TRBV7-9 and TRBJ2-7, with TRBD1 matching 8 bases. The junction had 2 bases not matched to a gene; V was cut back by 0 bases and J by 1 base. The CDR3 length is 15 residues. Germline CDR1 reads SEHNR; CDR2 reads FQNEAQ (reference sequence). The CDR3, as DNA: TGTGCCAGCAGCTTAGCAGGACAGGGATCCTACGAGCAGTACTTC. It specifies CASSLAGQGSYEQYF.

The genes are TRBV6-5 and TRBJ1-5, with a weak D call TRBD1 (6 bases). The V and J ends lost 6 bases and 1 base respectively, with 13 bases between them. CDR3 size: 15 residues. Germline V lookup: CDR1 MNHEY, CDR2 SVGAGI. This CDR3 reads CASSPGGTSNQPQHF. The CDR3 coding sequence is TGTGCCAGCAGCCCCGGGGGGACAAGCAATCAGCCCCAGCATTTT.

The rearrangement links TRBV6-6 to TRBJ2-7, with 10 bases aligning to TRBD2. With 0 bases clipped from V and 1 base from J, the junction kept 0 bases outside the gene matches. This CDR3 has 15 residues. Germline loops: CDR1 MNHNY, CDR2 SVGAGI (reference sequence). In DNA form, the CDR3 reads TGTGCCAGCAGTTACTCACTAGCGGGATCCTACGAGCAGTACTTC. Encoded protein: CASSYSLAGSYEQYF.

This rearrangement joins TRBV20-1 to TRBJ2-3, with D maybe TRBD2 (5 bases). V was cut by 3 bases and J by 2 bases, with 15 bases left in between. The CDR3 sequence is 15 residues long. Germline-derived CDR1 and CDR2 are DFQATT and SNEGSKA (reference sequence). CDR3: CSASKVGVNTDTQYF. The CDR3 DNA follows: TGCAGTGCTAGTAAGGTCGGGGTGAACACAGATACGCAGTATTTT.

This clone appeared a single time. The chain couples TRBV25-1 to TRBJ2-5; 8 bases fit TRBD2. The germline V gene has CDR1 MGHDK and CDR2 SYGVNS. Trimming at V came to 8 bases and at J to 4 bases, leaving 9 bases not matched to a gene. The CDR3 is 14 amino acids. The CDR3 region has the DNA TGTGCCAGCTCCGATCGGGGGGGCCGAGAGACCCAGTACTTC. Amino acid sequence: CASSDRGGRETQYF.

V usage is TRBV7-9 and J usage is TRBJ2-1, with a weak D call TRBD2 (5 bases). Trimming stripped 8 bases from V and 3 bases from J, with 14 bases between. CDR1 SEHNR and CDR2 FQNEAQ come from the germline V gene (reference sequence). The CDR3 has 14 amino acids. The DNA of the CDR3 is TGTGCCAGCTCTCAGTGGGAGCACTACAATGAGCAGTTCTTC. Translating it yields CASSQWEHYNEQFF.

There are many counts of this clone. The rearrangement joins TRBV6-5 to TRBJ2-7; a possible D gene is TRBD1 (6 bases). Germline V gene data show CDR1 as MNHEY and CDR2 as SVGAGI. The V gene lost 10 bases and the J gene lost 0 bases, with 13 bases spanning the gap. The CDR3 consists of 13 residues. CDR3 sequence (DNA): TGTGCCACCCAACAGGGACCCTCCTACGAGCAGTACTTC. This encodes CATQQGPSYEQYF.